Below, 10 T cell receptor beta chains from the same sample are listed, as sequenced in a study of prognosis after radiotherapy for stage I lung cancer. Two rounds of multiplex PCR amplified TCR beta CDR3 from genomic DNA. Primers (each specific to one TRBV or TRBJ gene) were used in first-round PCR. TCRdb re-derived calls from the multiplex PCR reads in MiXCR, one entry per CDR3 protein. The sample comprises 15,000 to 20,000 distinct CDR3 sequences, about 27% of which are singletons, and less than 25% rests with the top ten. The sample was PBMCs, taken before or after stereotactic body radiation therapy (not recorded which). These receptors all stem from a donor aged 50 or older with non-small cell lung cancer.

Comment on this clonotype: This may stem from a read error, because a much larger clone lies one nucleotide away. CDR3 nucleotide sequence: TGTGCCAGCAGTAAGTCACAGGGGTCTGAAGCTTTCTTT. Translation gives CASSKSQGSEAFF. This chain connects TRBV7-9 to TRBJ1-1, with 7 bases that match TRBD1. Germline values: CDR1 SEHNR, CDR2 FQNEAQ (reference sequence). V was clipped by 6 bases and J by 6 bases; unmatched bases: 7. The CDR3 spans 13 residues.

Of note for this clonotype: Germline and junction disagree at one end, which may indicate a read error. The chain employs TRBV20-1 and TRBJ2-2, with TRBD2 as a possible D gene (5 bases). This CDR3 spans 16 amino acids. Germline loops: CDR1 DFQATT, CDR2 SNEGSKA (reference sequence). The CDR3 reads CSAREAVLLNTGELFF. CDR3 in DNA: TGCAGTGCTAGAGAAGCGGTGCTCTTAAACACTGGGGAGCTGTTTTTT.

The chain employs TRBV7-2 and TRBJ2-3; tentative D call: TRBD1 (6 bases). Between the trimmed V and J ends, which lost 2 bases and 5 bases, there was a span of 11 bases. This CDR3 is built from 14 residues. The germline gives CDR1 SGHTA, CDR2 FQGNSA. This chain's CDR3 is CASSLQGLKDTQYF. CDR3 bases: TGTGCCAGCAGCTTACAGGGGCTAAAAGATACGCAGTATTTT.

This clonotype has a count of ten or more. The chain combines TRBV5-1 with TRBJ2-7; either TRBD1 or TRBD2 may fit D (5 bases each). The CDR3 is 14 amino acids. Germline V gene lookup returns CDR1 SGHRS and CDR2 YFSETQ. Trimming removed 4 bases from V and 4 bases from J, with 15 bases in between. The CDR3 here is CASSPSAEGYEQYF. For the CDR3, the DNA is TGCGCCAGCAGCCCTTCAGCCGAGGGGTACGAGCAGTACTTC.

This clonotype showed up many times. The genes are TRBV6-9 and TRBJ2-1; no clear D gene. The germline V gene has CDR1 MNHGY and CDR2 SVAAGI. The CDR3 has 15 residues. V shed 3 bases and J shed 0 bases, with 9 bases lying between them. As DNA, the CDR3 is TGTGCCAGCAGTTACAACGACGGCTCCTACAATGAGCAGTTCTTC. Protein product: CASSYNDGSYNEQFF.

This clonotype was found many times. V gene TRBV25-1 combines with J gene TRBJ1-2; no reliable D call. This CDR3 has 19 amino acids. Germline lookup yields CDR1 MGHDK and CDR2 SYGVNS. With 3 bases removed from V and 7 bases from J, the gap between germline ends came to 30 bases. The CDR3 bases are TGTGCCAGCAGTGACTCAGGCTTCGGTGGGAGAGGGCTCCTCGGTGGCTACACCTTC. This sequence encodes CASSDSGFGGRGLLGGYTF.

This clonotype was seen ten or more times. This rearrangement joins TRBV7-2 to TRBJ1-1, with D possibly TRBD1 on 5 matching bases. The CDR3 covers 14 residues. CDR1 is SGHTA and CDR2 is FQGNSA in the germline V gene. V shed 3 bases and J shed 4 bases, with 12 bases lying between them. The CDR3 sequence is CASSFEGLFTEAFF. CDR3 bases: TGTGCCAGCAGCTTCGAGGGGCTTTTCACTGAAGCTTTCTTT. The full variable domain, with the rest looked up from reference TRBV7-2 and TRBJ1-1, is GAGVSQSPSNKVTEKGKDVELRCDPISGHTALYWYRQSLGQGLEFLIYFQGNSAPDKSGLPSDRFSAERTGGSVSTLTIQRTQQEDSAVYLCASSFEGLFTEAFFGQGTRLTVV.

This clonotype was counted many times. The V and J genes are TRBV2 and TRBJ1-6; the D is unclear. The germline V gene has CDR1 SNHLY and CDR2 FYNNEI. Deletions cut 1 base from V and 9 bases from J, with 4 bases between. The CDR3 loop spans 12 amino acids. CDR3 region: CASSEGASPLHF. In DNA, the CDR3 is TGTGCCAGCAGTGAAGGAGCTTCACCCCTCCACTTT.

This clonotype was seen many times. The rearrangement links TRBV2 to TRBJ1-2; TRBD1 agrees at 7 bases. The ends lost 6 bases at V and 8 bases at J; junction bases unmatched: 9. From germline, CDR1 is SNHLY and CDR2 FYNNEI. The CDR3 is 13 amino acids. This CDR3 is CASRAAGGTGYTF. DNA of the CDR3: TGTGCCAGCAGAGCGGCAGGGGGTACCGGCTACACCTTC.

This clonotype showed up many times. The chain employs TRBV6-1 and TRBJ1-1, with 9 bases lining up with TRBD1. Germline CDR1 and CDR2: MNHNS and SASEGT. Losses at the gene ends were 7 bases for V and 8 bases for J; bases not matched to a gene: 11. The CDR3 runs 14 residues. As DNA, the CDR3 is TGTGCCAGCATCCCACAGGGGGCGCTAGGCGAAGCTTTCTTT. Its translation is CASIPQGALGEAFF.